What follows is one TCR beta chain and its context. The antigen remains unidentified. Rearranged V-D-J TRB sequences were amplified with a mixed TRB-A/B primer pool. TCRdb re-called the multiplex PCR reads with MiXCR, one entry per CDR3 protein. The data show some 6,700 distinct CDR3 sequences, with 35% seen just once and approximately 40% held by the top ten. This sample is drawn from a study of T cell repertoires in aging, cancer and after chemotherapy. Whole-study results and caveats: No conclusions about immunological memory after chemotherapy can be drawn from the repertoire data. Median generation probability rose over the chemotherapy interval in each cancer cohort, suggesting rebound thymic output. Loss of evenness, beyond lost richness, contributed to age-related TCR diversity decline in cancer patients.

Amplification of TCR beta used genomic DNA extracted from peripheral blood. The CDR3 runs to 14 residues. V lost 8 bases and J lost 0, with 11 bases in between. The germline CDR1 and CDR2 sequences are MNHNY and SVGAGI (reference sequence). The chain joins TRBV6-6 to TRBJ1-5; D is unclear. Sequencing was performed on blood. This TCR derives from a human donor in good health. The CDR3: CASLRAYSNQPQHF. In DNA, the CDR3 is TGTGCCAGCCTGAGAGCATATAGCAATCAGCCCCAGCATTTT.